This record looks at one TCR beta chain sequence and its context. The CDR3 runs 14 residues. V was shortened by 4 bases and J by 5 bases, with 14 bases between the two germline ends. The germline V gene encodes CDR1 MGHDK and CDR2 SYGVNS. Measured with immunoSEQ multiplex PCR; TCRdb has only the in-frame clones, and not every one. This table holds more than 85,000 clones, approximately 90% found once. The sample comes from a study of control samples from healthy donors and cancer patients. Sequencing was performed on blood. The TCR originated in a human donor in good health. The donor label of this sample is uncertain. The gene calls are TRBV25-1 and TRBJ2-5; D is perhaps TRBD1 (6 bases). CDR3 sequence (DNA): TGTGCCAGCAGTGCCCCGGACAGAGGGGAGACCCAGTACTTC. This encodes CASSAPDRGETQYF.